This T cell receptor beta chain derives from a study of identical twins. Study results and limitations: Out-of-frame alpha sequences common to twins were enriched for low generation probability. High-abundance cord blood beta clonotypes had fewer insertions; memory repertoires showed none. In zero-insertion analyses, partial confounding could arise from invariant MAIT and iNKT cells. Model-predicted out-of-frame TCR alpha sharing fell below observed values in monozygotic twins.

Each CDR3 protein is one row after TCRdb ran MiXCR on the 5' RACE reads. The table shows 1.5 million or so distinct CDR3 sequences, with roughly a third occurring only once. This clonotype was counted many times. Its antigen is undetermined. The CDR3 has 16 amino acids. CDR1 and CDR2 from the germline V gene are SGHRS and YFSETQ. V lost 2 bases, J lost 5 bases, and 18 bases lay in between. The clonotype comes from a newborn girl in good health. This chain links TRBV5-1 with TRBJ2-3, with D perhaps matching TRBD2 (5 bases). Sequencing was done on a sample of cord blood. CDR3 DNA sequence: TGCGCCAGCAGCTTAAGGTCCCGAGCCGGGATAGATACGCAGTATTTT. Its translation: CASSLRSRAGIDTQYF.